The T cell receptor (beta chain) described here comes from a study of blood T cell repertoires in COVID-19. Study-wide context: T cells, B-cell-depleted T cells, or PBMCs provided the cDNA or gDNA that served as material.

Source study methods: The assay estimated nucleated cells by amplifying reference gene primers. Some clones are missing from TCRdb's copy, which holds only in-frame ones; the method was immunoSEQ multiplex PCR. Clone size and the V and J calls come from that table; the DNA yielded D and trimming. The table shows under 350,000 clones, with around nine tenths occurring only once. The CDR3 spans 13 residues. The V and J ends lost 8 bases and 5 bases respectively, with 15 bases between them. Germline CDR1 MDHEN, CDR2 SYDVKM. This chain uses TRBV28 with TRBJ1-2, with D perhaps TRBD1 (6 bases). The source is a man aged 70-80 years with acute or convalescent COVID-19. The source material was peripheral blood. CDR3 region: CASLGGYSYGYTF. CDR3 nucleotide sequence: TGTGCCAGCCTAGGGGGATATAGTTATGGCTACACCTTC.